This T cell receptor beta chain was observed in a study of cytomegalovirus exposure and HLA in healthy donors. Worth noting for this clone: Its specificity is not known.

Findings and limits, study-wide: Later work found that TCR association rates differed between HLA loci; DRB1 had the most and HLA-C the fewest.

This CDR3 contains 13 residues. V was pared by 0 bases and J by 6 bases, with 1 base of the junction left unmatched. Germline lookup yields CDR1 SGHNT and CDR2 YENEEA. The donors, nominally healthy at sampling, likely had unrecorded immune exposures. With 60 Vbeta and 13 Jbeta primers, the PCR was carried out. In the authors' workflow: Later analysis identified approximately 88 million unique TCR beta chains, roughly 11 million shared. Using immunoSEQ multiplex PCR, the repertoire was profiled, and TCRdb retains in-frame clones only, with some absent. The V and J calls and clone size come from that table; D and trimming were worked out from the DNA. The sample includes roughly 180,000 clones, roughly 84% of them seen just once.

The TCR originated in a girl aged 2 to 10 in good health and CMV-seropositive. The sample taken for sequencing was PBMCs. The chain is built from TRBV11-3 and TRBJ2-5; 7 bases fit TRBD2. The CDR3, as DNA: TGTGCCAGCAGCTTAGACGGGAGGCAGACCCAGTACTTC. Translating gives CASSLDGRQTQYF.